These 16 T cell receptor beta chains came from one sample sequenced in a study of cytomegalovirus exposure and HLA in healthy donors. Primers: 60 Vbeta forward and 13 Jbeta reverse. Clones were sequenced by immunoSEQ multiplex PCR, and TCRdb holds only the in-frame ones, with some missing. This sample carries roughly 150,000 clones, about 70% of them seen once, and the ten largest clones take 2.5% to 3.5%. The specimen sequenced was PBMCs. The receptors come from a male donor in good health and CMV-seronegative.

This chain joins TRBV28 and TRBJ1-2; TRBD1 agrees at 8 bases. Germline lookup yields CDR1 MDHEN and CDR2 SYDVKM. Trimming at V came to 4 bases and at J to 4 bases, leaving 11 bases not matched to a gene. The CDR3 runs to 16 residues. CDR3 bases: TGTGCCAGCAGTTCCACCCGACAGGGGCCGCCCTATGGCTACACCTTC. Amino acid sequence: CASSSTRQGPPYGYTF.

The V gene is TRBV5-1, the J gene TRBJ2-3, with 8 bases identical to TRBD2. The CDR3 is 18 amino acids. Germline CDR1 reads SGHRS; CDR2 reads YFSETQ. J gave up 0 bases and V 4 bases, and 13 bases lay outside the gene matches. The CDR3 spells CASSPGLASPSSTDTQYF. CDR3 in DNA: TGCGCCAGCAGCCCCGGACTAGCCTCCCCGTCTAGCACAGATACGCAGTATTTT.

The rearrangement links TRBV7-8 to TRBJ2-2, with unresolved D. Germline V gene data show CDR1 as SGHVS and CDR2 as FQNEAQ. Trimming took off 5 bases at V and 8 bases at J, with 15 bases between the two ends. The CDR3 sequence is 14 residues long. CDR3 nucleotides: TGTGCCAGCAGCCCATTAAGTAGATCGGGGGAGCTGTTTTTT. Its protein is CASSPLSRSGELFF. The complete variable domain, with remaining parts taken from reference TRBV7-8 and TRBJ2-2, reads GAGVSQSPRYKVAKRGQDVALRCDPISGHVSLFWYQQALGQGPEFLTYFQNEAQLDKSGLPSDRFFAERPEGSVSTLKIQRTQQEDSAVYLCASSPLSRSGELFFGEGSRLTVL.

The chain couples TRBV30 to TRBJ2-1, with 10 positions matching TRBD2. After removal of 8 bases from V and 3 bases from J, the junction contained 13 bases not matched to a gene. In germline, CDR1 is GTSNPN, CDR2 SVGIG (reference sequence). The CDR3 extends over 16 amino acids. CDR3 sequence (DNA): TGTGCCGGGGGAGCGGGGCTAGCGGGAGACTACAATGAGCAGTTCTTC. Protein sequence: CAGGAGLAGDYNEQFF.

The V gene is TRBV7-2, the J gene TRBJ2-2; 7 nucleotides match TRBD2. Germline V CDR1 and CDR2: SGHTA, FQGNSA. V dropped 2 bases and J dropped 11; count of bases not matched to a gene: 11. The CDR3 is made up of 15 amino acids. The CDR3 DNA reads TGTGCCAGCAGCTTAAGTGCAATGTCGGGAGGAGAGCTGTTTTTT. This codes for CASSLSAMSGGELFF.

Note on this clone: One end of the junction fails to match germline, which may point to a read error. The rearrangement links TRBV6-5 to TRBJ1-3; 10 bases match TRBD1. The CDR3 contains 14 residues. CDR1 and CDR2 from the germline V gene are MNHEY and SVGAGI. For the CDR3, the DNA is TGTGCCAGCAGGACAGGGGGCCCTGGGAACACCATATATTTT. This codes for CASRTGGPGNTIYF.

CDR3 DNA: TGTGCCAGCAGCAACGGGAGGGGGCGAGAGCAGTACTTC. It codes for CASSNGRGREQYF. V and J are TRBV7-2 and TRBJ2-7, with D tentatively TRBD2 (8 bases). This CDR3 is 13 amino acids long. The ends were cut back, 5 bases at V and 7 bases at J, with 15 bases in the middle. Germline V CDR1 and CDR2: SGHTA, FQGNSA.

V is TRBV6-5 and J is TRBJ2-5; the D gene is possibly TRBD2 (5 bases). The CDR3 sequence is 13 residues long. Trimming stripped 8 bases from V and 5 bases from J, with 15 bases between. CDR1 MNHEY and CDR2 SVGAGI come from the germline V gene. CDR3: CASLLGPGETQYF. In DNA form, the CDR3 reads TGTGCCAGCCTTTTAGGACCGGGGGAGACCCAGTACTTC.

The DNA for the CDR3 is TGTGCCAGCAGTACACAGCAGGGTAATGAAAAACTGTTTTTT. This gives the protein CASSTQQGNEKLFF. This chain uses TRBV28 with TRBJ1-4; weak D call: TRBD1 (5 bases). The germline CDR1 and CDR2 sequences are MDHEN and SYDVKM. Deletions cut 5 bases from V and 4 bases from J, with 11 bases between. There are 14 residues in the CDR3.

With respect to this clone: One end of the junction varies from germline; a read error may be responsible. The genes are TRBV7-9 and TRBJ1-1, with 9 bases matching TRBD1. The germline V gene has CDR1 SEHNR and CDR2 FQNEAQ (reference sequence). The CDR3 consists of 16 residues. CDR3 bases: TGTGCCAACAGCTGGGGACAGGGAGGGAGTAACGGTGAAGCTTTCTTT. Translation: CANSWGQGGSNGEAFF.

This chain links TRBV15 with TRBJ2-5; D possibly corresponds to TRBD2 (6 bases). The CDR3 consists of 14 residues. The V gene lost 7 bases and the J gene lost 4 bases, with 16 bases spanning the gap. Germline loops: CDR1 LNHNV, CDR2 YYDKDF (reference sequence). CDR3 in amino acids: CATNSAGSRETQYF. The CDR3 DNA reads TGTGCCACCAACAGCGCGGGATCAAGAGAGACCCAGTACTTC.

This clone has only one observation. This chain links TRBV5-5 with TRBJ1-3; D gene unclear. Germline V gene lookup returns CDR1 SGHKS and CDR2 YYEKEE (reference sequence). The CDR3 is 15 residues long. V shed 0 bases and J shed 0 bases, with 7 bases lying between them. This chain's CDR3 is CASSLVGGSGNTIYF. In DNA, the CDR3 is TGTGCCAGCAGCTTGGTCGGAGGCTCTGGAAACACCATATATTTT.

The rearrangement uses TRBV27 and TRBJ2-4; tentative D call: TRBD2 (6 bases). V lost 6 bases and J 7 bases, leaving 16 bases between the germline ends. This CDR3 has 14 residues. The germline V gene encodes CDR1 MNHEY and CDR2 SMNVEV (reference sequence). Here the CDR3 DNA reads TGTGCCAGCAGGCCGGGTCTCCGGGAGAACATTCAGTACTTC. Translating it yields CASRPGLRENIQYF.

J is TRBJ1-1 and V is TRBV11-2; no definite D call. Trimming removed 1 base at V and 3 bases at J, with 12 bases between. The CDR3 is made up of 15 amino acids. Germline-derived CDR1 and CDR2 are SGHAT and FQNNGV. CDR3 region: CASSLGYSGDTEAFF. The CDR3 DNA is TGTGCCAGCAGCTTAGGTTATTCCGGGGACACTGAAGCTTTCTTT.

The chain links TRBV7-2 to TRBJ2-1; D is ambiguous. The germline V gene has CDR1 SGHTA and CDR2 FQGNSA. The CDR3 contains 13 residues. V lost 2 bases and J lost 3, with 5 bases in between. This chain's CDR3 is CASSLLGYNEQFF. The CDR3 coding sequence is TGTGCCAGCAGCTTACTAGGCTACAATGAGCAGTTCTTC.

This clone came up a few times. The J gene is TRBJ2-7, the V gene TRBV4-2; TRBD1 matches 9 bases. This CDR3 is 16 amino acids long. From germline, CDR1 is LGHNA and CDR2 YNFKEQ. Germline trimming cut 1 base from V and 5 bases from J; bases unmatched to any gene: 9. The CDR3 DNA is TGTGCCAGCAGCCAAGGGGGACAGGGTTTTGAGGACGAGCAGTACTTC. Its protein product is CASSQGGQGFEDEQYF.